These T cell receptor beta chains were read from a single sample in a study of blood T cell repertoires in COVID-19. Some clones are missing from TCRdb's copy, which holds only in-frame ones; the method was immunoSEQ multiplex PCR. The data show under 200,000 clones, approximately 79% seen once. Sample: peripheral blood. The receptors were gathered from a man aged 60-69 years with active or convalescent COVID-19. CDR3s include the opening cysteine and the closing phenylalanine or tryptophan.

v_call | cdr3_aa
TRBV2 | CASSEERGSWEYF
TRBV12-3/TRBV12-4 | CASSSSYGYTF
TRBV2 | CASRREGRDGYTF
TRBV10-3 | CAISEVGQYSSTDTQYF
TRBV19 | CASRRAGGPGELFF
TRBV4-3 | CASSQQVDYEQYF
TRBV29-1 | CSVHRDTEAFF
TRBV6-5 | CASSRTIQETQYF
TRBV19 | CASTLSQGPDYNEQFF
TRBV24-1 | CAIAYTQYF
TRBV4-1 | CASSQSTDLRGQYF
TRBV7-3 | CASSPRALTDTQYF
TRBV3-1/TRBV3-2 | CASSQGTDIQPQHF
TRBV6-2/TRBV6-3 | CASSYGSSGRGGLDTQYF
TRBV3-1/TRBV3-2 | CASSRLPRCPGNSHNEQFF
TRBV21-1 | CASSKARGRNQPQHF
TRBV2 | CASSEALGQGREKLFF
TRBV4-2 | CASSQHSGKETQYF
TRBV27 | CASSLRRAPVSYNEQFF
TRBV7-2 | CASSPTRAQETQYF
TRBV28 | CASLLPGTGTSINEQFF
TRBV5-4 | CASSPGGREVKNIQYF
TRBV11-3 | CASSLDSSNTGELFF
TRBV10-3 | CAISFGRGYQETQYF
TRBV5-4 | CASSLVGQYYGYTF
TRBV18 | CASSPGGAADTQYF
TRBV5-4 | CASSSGGQTNTEAFF
TRBV5-6 | CASSLPGQYGYTF
TRBV19 | CASRGTGGASPLHF
TRBV7-8 | CASSLRTGAPGANVLTF
TRBV29-1 | CSVVGLQETQYF
TRBV3-1/TRBV3-2 | CASSRGLAGAIETQYF
TRBV9 | CASSGQGITDTQYF
TRBV4-2 | CASSLAGLSNQPQHF
TRBV7-6 | CASSLGQPGNTIYF
TRBV12-3/TRBV12-4 | CASSFSGNRGYTF
TRBV27 | CASSRGGGNGYTF
TRBV6-5 | CASRQGSYGYTF
TRBV9 | CASSVAEAGELFF
TRBV13 | CASSLRLVSTDTQYF
TRBV5-1 | CASSPWTGTGELFF